The 26 T cell receptor beta chains below come from one sample, sequenced in a study of blood T cell repertoires in COVID-19. Produced via immunoSEQ multiplex PCR; TCRdb's table is partial and in-frame only. The sample lists roughly 180,000 clones, around 84% seen once, with under 7% in the top ten. Sequencing input: peripheral blood. Source of these receptors: a woman aged 45-60 years with COVID-19, enrolled during active disease.

The genes are TRBV9 and TRBJ2-7, with 9 bases lining up with TRBD2. CDR3 length: 16 residues. With V trimmed by 3 bases and J by 6 bases, 13 bases remained unmatched. The germline V gene has CDR1 SGDLS and CDR2 YYNGEE. Here the CDR3 DNA reads TGTGCCAGCAGCGCCGGGGTTTGGCGGGGGGGCGGCGAGCAGTACTTC. Translated, it gives CASSAGVWRGGGEQYF.

This clone has a single count. This sequence joins TRBV3-1 (or the pseudogene TRBV3-2) and TRBJ1-4, with D unresolved. V lost 2 bases and J lost 8, with 15 bases in between. The CDR3 length is 15 residues. The germline gives CDR1 LGHDT, CDR2 YNNKEL (reference sequence). CDR3 residues: CASSQQLGIREKLFF. DNA for the CDR3: TGTGCCAGCAGCCAACAGCTAGGAATCAGAGAAAAACTGTTTTTT.

This rearrangement joins TRBV18 to TRBJ1-2; D is unresolved. Trimming stripped 0 bases from V and 3 bases from J, with 11 bases between. Germline CDR1 KGHSH, CDR2 LQKENI. CDR3 length equals 15 residues. CDR3 loop: CASSPPAGSHYGYTF. CDR3 nucleotide sequence: TGTGCCAGCTCACCACCGGCGGGTTCGCACTATGGCTACACCTTC. The full variable domain, rest sourced from reference TRBV18 and TRBJ1-2, is NAGVMQNPRHLVRRRGQEARLRCSPMKGHSHVYWYRQLPEEGLKFMVYLQKENIIDESGMPKERFSAEFPKEGPSILRIQQVVRGDSAAYFCASSPPAGSHYGYTFGSGTRLTVV.

This clone was observed a few times. The chain employs TRBV2 and TRBJ1-5, with D maybe TRBD1 (5 bases). The germline V gene has CDR1 SNHLY and CDR2 FYNNEI. The V end lost 7 bases, the J end lost 1 base, and 8 bases lay between the germline ends. The CDR3 consists of 13 residues. CDR3 DNA sequence: TGTGCCAGCAAGGACATCAGCAATCAGCCCCAGCATTTT. Its translation is CASKDISNQPQHF.

V and J are TRBV9 and TRBJ2-3; 9 bases line up with TRBD1. The V and J ends lost 0 bases and 2 bases, in that order; junction bases with no gene match: 4. Germline lookup yields CDR1 SGDLS and CDR2 YYNGEE. This CDR3 is built from 16 residues. CDR3 sequence (DNA): TGTGCCAGCAGCGTAGCCCGGGACAGGGTCACAGATACGCAGTATTTT. Translating it yields CASSVARDRVTDTQYF.

The table lists this clone with a few counts. This chain links TRBV6-5 with TRBJ1-2, with 10 bases that match TRBD1. V gave up 5 bases and J gave up 2 bases; unmatched junction bases: 5. The CDR3 runs 15 residues. CDR1 MNHEY and CDR2 SVGAGI come from the germline V gene. The CDR3 DNA reads as TGTGCCAGCAGTCAGGACAGGGGGGGGAACTATGGCTACACCTTC. As protein: CASSQDRGGNYGYTF.

In its sample, this clone was seen once. V is TRBV7-2 and J is TRBJ2-1, with 9 positions matching TRBD1. The V and J ends lost 5 bases and 4 bases, in that order; junction bases with no gene match: 9. The germline V gene encodes CDR1 SGHTA and CDR2 FQGNSA. This CDR3 contains 16 residues. The CDR3 coding sequence is TGTGCCAGCAGCGCGGACAGGGGAGTGGGGTACAATGAGCAGTTCTTC. It encodes CASSADRGVGYNEQFF.

The chain recombines TRBV5-1 with TRBJ2-5, with unresolved D. CDR3 length equals 13 residues. CDR1 and CDR2 (germline): SGHRS, YFSETQ. V lost 4 bases and J 1 base, leaving 8 bases between the germline ends. CDR3 amino acids: CASSPDTQETQYF. Here the CDR3 DNA reads TGCGCCAGCAGCCCCGACACCCAAGAGACCCAGTACTTC.

This chain links TRBV7-9 with TRBJ2-5; D perhaps matches TRBD1 (6 bases). The V end was cut by 3 bases, the J end by 4 bases, with 9 bases between. Germline CDR1 reads SEHNR; CDR2 reads FQNEAQ (reference sequence). CDR3 length equals 13 residues. CDR3 nucleotide sequence: TGTGCCAGCAGCTTTCCAGGGGTAGAGACCCAGTACTTC. Protein sequence: CASSFPGVETQYF.

This clone was seen a single time. V is TRBV5-1 and J is TRBJ2-5; 10 positions agree with TRBD2. Trimming took 4 bases from V and 4 from J; bases not matched to a gene: 10. The CDR3 contains 16 residues. From germline, CDR1 is SGHRS and CDR2 YFSETQ. The CDR3 region has the DNA TGCGCCAGCAGCACCCGTAGCGGGGGGTTGGGAGAGACCCAGTACTTC. Translated: CASSTRSGGLGETQYF. The full variable domain, rest sourced from reference TRBV5-1 and TRBJ2-5, is KAGVTQTPRYLIKTRGQQVTLSCSPISGHRSVSWYQQTPGQGLQFLFEYFSETQRNKGNFPGRFSGRQFSNSRSEMNVSTLELGDSALYLCASSTRSGGLGETQYFGPGTRLLVL.

This sequence joins TRBV7-2 and TRBJ1-2; TRBD1 agrees at 7 bases. From germline, CDR1 is SGHTA and CDR2 FQGNSA. This CDR3 is 13 amino acids long. The V gene end was trimmed by 1 base and the J gene end by 7 bases; junction bases not matched to a gene: 3. CDR3 bases: TGTGCCAGCAGCTTAGGACAGGGCCGTGGCTACACCTTC. It is translated as CASSLGQGRGYTF.

V gene TRBV20-1 combines with J gene TRBJ2-7; D not resolved. Germline loops: CDR1 DFQATT, CDR2 SNEGSKA (reference sequence). This CDR3 contains 16 residues. V was clipped by 3 bases and J by 1 base, with 19 bases between them. CDR3: CSASGQRVKNSYEQYF. As DNA, the CDR3 is TGCAGTGCTAGTGGGCAGCGAGTTAAAAATTCCTACGAGCAGTACTTC.

V and J are TRBV14 and TRBJ1-3; TRBD1 aligns across 9 bases. The trim removed 4 bases at V and 6 bases at J, leaving 4 bases unmatched. The CDR3 extends over 14 amino acids. Germline loops: CDR1 SGHDN, CDR2 FVKESK. CDR3 nucleotide sequence: TGTGCCAGCAGCCCGGGACAGGGCCCAAACACCATATATTTT. Its protein product is CASSPGQGPNTIYF.

The rearrangement links TRBV4-1 to TRBJ1-1; the match to TRBD1 covers 7 bases. The CDR3 extends over 14 amino acids. With V trimmed by 2 bases and J by 4 bases, 4 bases remained unmatched. In germline, CDR1 is MGHRA, CDR2 YSYEKL. CDR3 sequence (DNA): TGCGCCAGCAGCCAAACAGGGGCGGGCACTGAAGCTTTCTTT. Its translation is CASSQTGAGTEAFF.

This clone was counted once. The chain has TRBV4-2 and TRBJ2-1; TRBD1 might be the D (6 bases). V was clipped by 1 base and J by 0 bases, with 19 bases between them. CDR3 size: 19 residues. Germline assignment: CDR1 LGHNA and CDR2 YNFKEQ. The CDR3, as DNA: TGTGCCAGCAGCCAAGTTCTCCCAGGGGCCACCAGCTCCTACAATGAGCAGTTCTTC. Translation gives CASSQVLPGATSSYNEQFF.

V and J are TRBV11-3 and TRBJ2-1, with D possibly TRBD2 on 5 matching bases. CDR1 SGHNT and CDR2 YENEEA come from the germline V gene. The CDR3 contains 15 residues. Trimming removed 1 base at V and 2 bases at J, with 9 bases between. CDR3 nucleotide sequence: TGTGCCAGCAGCTTAGGGGGAGACGCCTACAATGAGCAGTTCTTC. Its translation is CASSLGGDAYNEQFF.

The rearrangement joins TRBV5-5 to TRBJ2-4, with TRBD2 matching 10 bases. This CDR3 has 20 amino acids. V shed 1 base and J 0 bases; nucleotides not matched to a gene: 13. The germline gives CDR1 SGHKS, CDR2 YYEKEE (reference sequence). The CDR3 protein is CASSLYVAGGTTLAKNIQYF. In nucleotides, the CDR3 is TGTGCCAGCAGCTTGTACGTAGCGGGGGGCACAACGCTAGCCAAAAACATTCAGTACTTC.

This rearrangement joins TRBV9 to TRBJ2-1; TRBD2 might be the D (5 bases). Trimming stripped 0 bases from V and 3 bases from J, with 10 bases between. CDR3 size: 15 residues. From germline, CDR1 is SGDLS and CDR2 YYNGEE. The CDR3 spells CASSVEPGSYNEQFF. Here the CDR3 DNA reads TGTGCCAGCAGCGTAGAACCGGGGAGCTACAATGAGCAGTTCTTC. The variable domain in full, with the rest retrieved from reference TRBV9 and TRBJ2-1, is DSGVTQTPKHLITATGQRVTLRCSPRSGDLSVYWYQQSLDQGLQFLIQYYNGEERAKGNILERFSAQQFPDLHSELNLSSLELGDSALYFCASSVEPGSYNEQFFGPGTRLTVL.

V and J are TRBV7-9 and TRBJ1-5; 11 nucleotides line up with TRBD1. Per the germline V gene, CDR1 is SEHNR and CDR2 is FQNEAQ (reference sequence). Germline trimming cut 5 bases from V and 7 bases from J; bases unmatched to any gene: 4. There are 14 residues in the CDR3. The CDR3 sequence: CASSPGTGGQPQHF. The CDR3 nucleotides read TGTGCCAGCAGCCCTGGGACAGGGGGACAGCCCCAGCATTTT.

The chain's CDR3 is CASSVNKGGRDADTQYF. The CDR3 nucleotides read TGTGCCAGCAGCGTAAACAAGGGGGGGCGTGATGCAGATACGCAGTATTTT. This chain connects TRBV9 to TRBJ2-3, with D tentatively TRBD2 (7 bases). The ends were cut back, 1 base at V and 4 bases at J, with 19 bases in the middle. CDR1 is SGDLS and CDR2 is YYNGEE in the germline V gene. The CDR3 is 17 residues long. Drawing the rest from reference TRBV9 and TRBJ2-3, the complete variable domain is DSGVTQTPKHLITATGQRVTLRCSPRSGDLSVYWYQQSLDQGLQFLIQYYNGEERAKGNILERFSAQQFPDLHSELNLSSLELGDSALYFCASSVNKGGRDADTQYFGPGTRLTVL.

CDR3 DNA: TGTGCCAGCACAGCAACTAATGAAAAACTGTTTTTT. As protein: CASTATNEKLFF. The chain uses TRBV2 and TRBJ1-4; no definite D call. V was trimmed by 7 bases and J by 0 bases, leaving 3 bases between them. This CDR3 has 12 amino acids. CDR1 and CDR2 (germline): SNHLY, FYNNEI.

The J gene is TRBJ2-2, the V gene TRBV10-1, with TRBD2 matching over 7 bases. Germline CDR1 reads WNHNN; CDR2 reads SYGVQD (reference sequence). V lost 9 bases and J lost 1; bases outside the gene matches: 8. This CDR3 is 15 amino acids long. For the CDR3, the DNA is TGCGCCAGGCCGGGAGGTGGTCGGAACACCGGGGAGCTGTTTTTT. Protein: CARPGGGRNTGELFF.

This chain connects TRBV11-2 to TRBJ1-4; D is unresolved. There are 11 residues in the CDR3. Germline V CDR1 and CDR2: SGHAT, FQNNGV. Trimming pared 7 bases from V and 8 bases from J, leaving 8 bases between. The CDR3 protein is CASTRGEKLFF. The CDR3 DNA is TGTGCCAGCACCCGCGGGGAAAAACTGTTTTTT.

The chain links TRBV7-2 to TRBJ2-7, with a weak D call TRBD1 (6 bases). The germline V and J ends were trimmed by 3 bases and 7 bases, with 10 bases remaining between them. Looked up from germline, CDR1 is SGHTA and CDR2 is FQGNSA. The CDR3 covers 12 residues. CDR3 nucleotide sequence: TGTGCCAGCAGCTTCGTAGGGGGTGAGCAGTACTTC. It specifies CASSFVGGEQYF.

The chain is built from TRBV9 and TRBJ2-3, with 8 bases fitting TRBD2. The germline CDR1 and CDR2 sequences are SGDLS and YYNGEE. Losses at the gene ends were 0 bases for V and 4 bases for J; bases not matched to a gene: 10. The CDR3 is 17 amino acids. CDR3 DNA sequence: TGTGCCAGCAGCGTAGGGCCCAGCGGGGGAGTCGCAGATACGCAGTATTTT. This translates into CASSVGPSGGVADTQYF.

The chain links TRBV28 to TRBJ2-5, with 9 bases that match TRBD2. The ends lost 5 bases at V and 4 bases at J; junction bases unmatched: 11. Germline CDR1 and CDR2: MDHEN and SYDVKM. The CDR3 has 16 residues. The CDR3 sequence: CASSIAGTSLSETQYF. The CDR3 DNA sequence: TGTGCCAGCAGTATCGCCGGGACTAGCTTGTCAGAGACCCAGTACTTC. The full variable domain, with the rest looked up from reference TRBV28 and TRBJ2-5, is DVKVTQSSRYLVKRTGEKVFLECVQDMDHENMFWYRQDPGLGLRLIYFSYDVKMKEKGDIPEGYSVSREKKERFSLILESASTNQTSMYLCASSIAGTSLSETQYFGPGTRLLVL.